In this sample, the clone carrying this T cell receptor beta chain turned up many times. What it recognizes is unknown. The entry originates in a study of T cells in Graves' hyperthyroidism and ophthalmopathy. Study in general: Once the initial diagnosis was made, peripheral blood was obtained before any treatment.

CDR3 length: 14 amino acids. CDR1 and CDR2 from the germline V gene are SGHTA and FQGTGA. The V segment lost 10 bases and the J segment 7 bases; nucleotides outside the gene matches: 12. Findings and limits, study-wide: A model of 13 V-J pairs discriminated ophthalmopathy from stable hyperthyroidism. Blood samples included most of the expanded thyroid clonotypes exceeding 0.001.

Amplification targeted TCR beta CDR3 regions from RNA transcripts. First-round RT-PCR with HTBI primers amplified the TCR CDR3 region. MiXCR, run by TCRdb on the multiplex PCR reads, gives a single entry per CDR3 protein. The sample has under 200,000 distinct CDR3 sequences, 9.4% seen once. A patient was excluded if there was uncontrolled infection, other autoimmune disease, pregnancy or lactation. Sequences were obtained from blood. The V call is TRBV7-3, the J call TRBJ2-2; 7 bases line up with TRBD1. This receptor was obtained from a woman between 18 and 29 years old with Graves' hyperthyroidism that later progressed to Graves' ophthalmopathy. The CDR3 sequence: CATRQGPDSGELFF. The CDR3 DNA is TGTGCCACGCGACAGGGACCCGATAGCGGGGAGCTGTTTTTT.